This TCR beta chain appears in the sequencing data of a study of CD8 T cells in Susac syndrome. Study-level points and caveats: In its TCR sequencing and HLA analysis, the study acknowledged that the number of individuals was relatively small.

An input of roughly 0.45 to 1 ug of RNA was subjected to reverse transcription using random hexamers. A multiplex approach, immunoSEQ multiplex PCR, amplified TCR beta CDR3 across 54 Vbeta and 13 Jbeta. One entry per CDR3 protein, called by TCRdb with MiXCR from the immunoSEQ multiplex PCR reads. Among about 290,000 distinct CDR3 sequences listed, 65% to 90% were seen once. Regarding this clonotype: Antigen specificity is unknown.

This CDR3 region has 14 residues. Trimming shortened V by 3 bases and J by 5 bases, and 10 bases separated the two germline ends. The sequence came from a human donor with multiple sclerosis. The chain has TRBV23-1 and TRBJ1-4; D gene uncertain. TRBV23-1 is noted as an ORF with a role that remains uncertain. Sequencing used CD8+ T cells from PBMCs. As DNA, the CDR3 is TGCGCCAGCAGTCAGGACCCCTTAAATGAAAAACTGTTTTTT. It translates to CASSQDPLNEKLFF.